Listed here are 24 T cell receptor beta chains from one sample, sequenced in a study of CD8 T cells in ankylosing spondylitis. TCRdb processed the 5' RACE reads anew with MiXCR; each CDR3 protein has one entry. Of 100,000 or so distinct CDR3 sequences in the sample, more than 8.5% are singletons; the top ten hold over 25%. No antigen has been assigned to these receptors. Study results and caveats: What appeared characteristic of ankylosing spondylitis blood was a TCR beta motif of fewer than ten highly homologous variants.

Input material: blood, either unsorted or a sorted T cell fraction (not recorded which). Source of these receptors: a male donor with ankylosing spondylitis.

The chain carries TRBV7-9 and TRBJ2-7; maybe TRBD2 (6 bases). Trimming took off 4 bases at V and 4 bases at J, with 11 bases between the two ends. Germline CDR1 SEHNR, CDR2 FQNEAQ (reference sequence). This CDR3 comprises 13 residues. The CDR3 reads CASSSPGAYEQYF. CDR3 sequence (DNA): TGTGCCAGCAGCTCCCCGGGAGCGTACGAGCAGTACTTC.

This clonotype was seen many times. The rearrangement uses TRBV4-1 and TRBJ2-1; D gene ambiguous. The CDR3 loop spans 15 amino acids. V gave up 0 bases and J gave up 1 base, with 7 bases separating them. Germline V gene data show CDR1 as MGHRA and CDR2 as YSYEKL. The CDR3 DNA reads as TGCGCCAGCAGCCAAGAGACTTATTCCTACAATGAGCAGTTCTTC. It codes for CASSQETYSYNEQFF.

The V and J genes are TRBV10-1 and TRBJ2-2; 7 bases map to TRBD1. This CDR3 has 16 residues. V lost 4 bases and J lost 7; bases outside the gene matches: 12. Germline CDR1 and CDR2: WNHNN and SYGVQD (reference sequence). This CDR3 reads CASSGRTGAEGGELFF. The CDR3 DNA is TGCGCCAGCAGTGGGCGAACAGGGGCCGAGGGCGGGGAGCTGTTTTTT.

Many counts were recorded for this clonotype. V gene TRBV24-1 combines with J gene TRBJ1-2, with TRBD1 as a possible D gene (5 bases). The CDR3 spans 13 residues. V shed 4 bases and J shed 10 bases, with 15 bases lying between them. Germline V gene data show CDR1 as KGHDR and CDR2 as SFDVKD. CDR3 loop: CATSESGTSDYTF. The CDR3 DNA sequence: TGTGCCACCAGTGAAAGCGGGACTTCGGACTACACCTTC.

This clonotype occurred a few times. This rearrangement joins TRBV14 to TRBJ1-2, with TRBD1 matching 12 bases. Germline V gives CDR1 SGHDN, CDR2 FVKESK. The trim removed 5 bases at V and 6 bases at J, leaving 10 bases unmatched. CDR3 length: 16 amino acids. The CDR3 sequence is CASSVGPGQGANGYTF. In nucleotides, the CDR3 is TGTGCCAGCAGCGTCGGACCGGGACAGGGGGCTAATGGCTACACCTTC.

The chain links TRBV9 to TRBJ2-1, with D perhaps given as TRBD1 or TRBD2 (5 bases each). Germline CDR1 is SGDLS and CDR2 is YYNGEE. The CDR3 totals 15 residues. Between the trimmed V and J ends, which lost 4 bases and 8 bases, there was a span of 19 bases. CDR3 sequence reads: CASSSWGRSLDEQFF. The CDR3 nucleotides read TGTGCCAGCAGCTCCTGGGGACGGTCTTTGGATGAGCAGTTCTTC.

The chain combines TRBV27 with TRBJ2-7; 9 positions agree with TRBD2. The trim removed 2 bases at V and 6 bases at J, leaving 5 bases unmatched. Germline assignment: CDR1 MNHEY and CDR2 SMNVEV (reference sequence). The CDR3 is 14 amino acids. This chain's CDR3 is CASSLAGGPAEQYF. DNA for the CDR3: TGTGCCAGCAGTTTAGCGGGAGGGCCCGCCGAGCAGTACTTC.

The V and J genes are TRBV27 and TRBJ2-4; D gene uncertain. V gave up 2 bases and J gave up 1 base, with 15 bases separating them. CDR1 is MNHEY, CDR2 SMNVEV, per germline (reference sequence). The length of the CDR3 is 17 residues. The CDR3 DNA sequence: TGTGCCAGCAGTTTAAAGGCCGGCTTAGGTGCCAAAAACATTCAGTACTTC. It specifies CASSLKAGLGAKNIQYF.

This rearrangement joins TRBV4-1 to TRBJ2-7; D is undetermined. The CDR3 extends over 14 amino acids. Deletions cut 1 base from V and 2 bases from J, with 9 bases between. Germline CDR1 is MGHRA and CDR2 is YSYEKL. CDR3 DNA: TGCGCCAGCAGCCAAGGGATAGGGACCTACGAGCAGTACTTC. Its translation: CASSQGIGTYEQYF.

At least ten counts were recorded for this clonotype. The chain is built from TRBV20-1 and TRBJ2-1; 13 bases agree with TRBD2. The V gene's germline CDR1 is DFQATT and CDR2 SNEGSKA (reference sequence). This CDR3 has 18 amino acids. Trimming cost V 5 bases and J 7 bases; bases outside gene matches: 17. The CDR3 loop reads CSAVGLAGDGPQVNEQFF. The CDR3 nucleotides are TGCAGTGCTGTAGGACTAGCGGGAGATGGACCGCAAGTGAATGAGCAGTTCTTC.

This clonotype was counted a few times. The rearrangement joins TRBV9 to TRBJ2-7; maybe TRBD2 (6 bases). The V gene lost 0 bases and the J gene lost 0 bases, with 10 bases spanning the gap. The length of the CDR3 is 15 residues. Germline V gene data show CDR1 as SGDLS and CDR2 as YYNGEE. The DNA of the CDR3 is TGTGCCAGCAGCGTAGAGGGCGGGATCTCCTACGAGCAGTACTTC. Protein sequence: CASSVEGGISYEQYF.

V and J are TRBV12-3 or TRBV12-4 and TRBJ2-7; D gene unclear. The CDR3 length is 14 residues. The germline V and J ends were trimmed by 6 bases and 0 bases, with 12 bases remaining between them. The CDR3 DNA is TGTGCCAGCAGCCTAGACCGGAGCTCCTACGAGCAGTACTTC. Protein product: CASSLDRSSYEQYF.

This clonotype showed up many times. The chain combines TRBV15 with TRBJ2-1; 12 bases align to TRBD2. V lost 8 bases and J lost 6; bases outside the gene matches: 17. The CDR3 spans 18 residues. Germline lookup yields CDR1 LNHNV and CDR2 YYDKDF (reference sequence). DNA for the CDR3: TGTGCCACCTCCATTTCGGGACTAGCGGGCGAGGGGTCCAATGAGCAGTTCTTC. Its protein is CATSISGLAGEGSNEQFF.

This clonotype was detected only a few times. The chain recombines TRBV25-1 with TRBJ1-1, with D maybe TRBD1 (5 bases). Germline V gene lookup returns CDR1 MGHDK and CDR2 SYGVNS. The CDR3 spans 16 residues. The V and J ends lost 6 bases and 4 bases respectively, with 21 bases between them. The CDR3 region is CASREGLGLVGTEAFF. CDR3 DNA sequence: TGTGCCAGCAGGGAGGGGCTTGGGCTAGTAGGCACTGAAGCTTTCTTT.

There are many counts of this clonotype. V is TRBV3-1 and J is TRBJ2-6; D might be TRBD1 (6 bases). V lost 3 bases to trimming and J lost 0 bases, with 15 bases between them. The germline CDR1 and CDR2 sequences are LGHDT and YNNKEL (reference sequence). The length of the CDR3 is 18 residues. CDR3 residues: CASSQRTALSSGANVLTF. CDR3 coding DNA: TGTGCCAGCAGCCAGCGGACAGCCCTAAGCTCTGGGGCCAACGTCCTGACTTTC.

This clonotype occurred many times. The V gene is TRBV20-1, the J gene TRBJ2-5, with D possibly being TRBD1 or TRBD2 (5 bases each). Per the germline V gene, CDR1 is DFQATT and CDR2 is SNEGSKA (reference sequence). Trimming shortened V by 3 bases and J by 0 bases, and 14 bases separated the two germline ends. CDR3 length equals 15 residues. CDR3 in amino acids: CSASGGNWNQETQYF. In nucleotides, the CDR3 is TGCAGTGCTAGTGGGGGTAATTGGAACCAAGAGACCCAGTACTTC.

The chain couples TRBV5-5 to TRBJ2-7; 7 nucleotides align to TRBD1. This CDR3 contains 13 residues. CDR1 is SGHKS and CDR2 is YYEKEE in the germline V gene (reference sequence). Trimming at V came to 4 bases and at J to 7 bases, leaving 8 bases not matched to a gene. DNA of the CDR3: TGTGCCAGCAGCCCTCCCGACAGGGAAGAGCAGTACTTC. Its translation is CASSPPDREEQYF.

This clonotype was detected many times. The genes are TRBV5-6 and TRBJ2-1; the D is unclear. The germline V gene encodes CDR1 SGHDT and CDR2 YYEEEE. V was cut by 2 bases and J by 0 bases, with 6 bases left in between. CDR3 length: 14 residues. CDR3 residues: CASSLGSSYNEQFF. DNA for the CDR3: TGTGCCAGCAGCTTAGGTAGCTCCTACAATGAGCAGTTCTTC.

This clonotype showed up just a few times. The chain employs TRBV9 and TRBJ2-3; a weak D match, TRBD2 (5 bases). The V end was cut by 5 bases, the J end by 4 bases, with 5 bases between. This CDR3 region has 11 residues. Germline values: CDR1 SGDLS, CDR2 YYNGEE. As DNA, the CDR3 is TGTGCCAGCAGGGGAGCAGATACGCAGTATTTT. Encoded protein: CASRGADTQYF.

This clonotype was picked up many times. The CDR3 DNA reads TGTGCCAGCAGCGTAGAAGGCCAAGAGACCCAGTACTTC. It codes for CASSVEGQETQYF. The chain links TRBV9 to TRBJ2-5; D remains ambiguous. The germline V and J ends were trimmed by 0 bases and 1 base, with 4 bases remaining between them. Per germline, CDR1 SGDLS and CDR2 YYNGEE. This CDR3 contains 13 residues.

This clonotype was seen repeatedly, ten times or more. V is TRBV11-2 and J is TRBJ1-1; D is undetermined. The CDR3 runs 14 residues. Germline V gives CDR1 SGHAT, CDR2 FQNNGV. V lost 1 base to trimming and J lost 5 bases, with 11 bases between them. The CDR3 nucleotides are TGTGCCAGCAGCTTAGGCGGGATGTGGACTGAAGCTTTCTTT. This encodes CASSLGGMWTEAFF.

The chain couples TRBV7-9 to TRBJ1-1; D call uncertain. The V end was cut by 6 bases, the J end by 7 bases, with 9 bases between. Germline V gene data show CDR1 as SEHNR and CDR2 as FQNEAQ (reference sequence). CDR3 size: 11 residues. The CDR3 here is CASSMEHEAFF. Here the CDR3 DNA reads TGTGCCAGCAGTATGGAACATGAAGCTTTCTTT.

The chain has TRBV1 and TRBJ2-3; the tabulated D call, TRBD1, remains unverified against the DNA. TRBV1 is labeled a pseudogene. This CDR3 region has 16 residues. The CDR3 is CTSSQDLTGSTDTQYF. The DNA of the CDR3 is TGCACCAGCAGCCAAGATCTAACAGGAAGCACAGATACGCAGTATTTT.

The genes are TRBV27 and TRBJ2-5, with 9 positions matching TRBD1. The CDR3 sequence is 17 residues long. Germline CDR1 MNHEY, CDR2 SMNVEV (reference sequence). V trimming: 3 bases; J trimming: 3 bases; junction bases outside the gene matches: 11. The CDR3 loop reads CASSFFPGQGGKETQYF. CDR3 DNA: TGTGCCAGCAGTTTCTTCCCGGGACAGGGTGGGAAAGAGACCCAGTACTTC.